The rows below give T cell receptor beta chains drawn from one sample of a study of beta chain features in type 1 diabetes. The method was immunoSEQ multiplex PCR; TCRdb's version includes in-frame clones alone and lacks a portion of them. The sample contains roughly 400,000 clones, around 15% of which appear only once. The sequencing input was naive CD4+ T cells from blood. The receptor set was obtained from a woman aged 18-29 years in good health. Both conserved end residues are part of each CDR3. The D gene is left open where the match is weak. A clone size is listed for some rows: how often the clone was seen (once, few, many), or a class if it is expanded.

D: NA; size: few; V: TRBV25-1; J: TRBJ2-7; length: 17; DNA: TGTGCCAGCAGTGAATCTCCGACAGCCGATATCGACTACGAGCAGTACTTC; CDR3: CASSESPTADIDYEQYF
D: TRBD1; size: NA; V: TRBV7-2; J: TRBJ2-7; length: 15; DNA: TGTGCCAGCACCGCCGGGACAGGGGGACCCTACGAGCAGTACTTC; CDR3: CASTAGTGGPYEQYF
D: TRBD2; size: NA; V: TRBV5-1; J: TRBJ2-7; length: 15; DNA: TGCGCCAGCAGCTTGGATAGCGGGAGGATCTACGAGCAGTACTTC; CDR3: CASSLDSGRIYEQYF
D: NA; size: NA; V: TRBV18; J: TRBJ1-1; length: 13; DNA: TGTGCCAGCTCACCACCGGCGAACACTGAAGCTTTCTTT; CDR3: CASSPPANTEAFF
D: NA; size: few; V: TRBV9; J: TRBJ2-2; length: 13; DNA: TGTGCCAGCAGCGCCCAGGGTGGCGGGGAGCTGTTTTTT; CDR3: CASSAQGGGELFF
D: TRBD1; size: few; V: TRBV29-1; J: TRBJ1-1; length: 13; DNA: TGCAGCGTTGAAAACAGGGGCGACACTGAAGCTTTCTTT; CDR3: CSVENRGDTEAFF
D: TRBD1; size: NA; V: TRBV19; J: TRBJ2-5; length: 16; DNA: TGTGCCAGTAGTGCCGGACAGGGGCCAGAAAAAGAGACCCAGTACTTC; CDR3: CASSAGQGPEKETQYF
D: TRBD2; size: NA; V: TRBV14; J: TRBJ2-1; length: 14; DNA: TGTGCCAGCAGCCAAGAAATAGCGGGAGGGAAGCAGTTCTTC; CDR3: CASSQEIAGGKQFF
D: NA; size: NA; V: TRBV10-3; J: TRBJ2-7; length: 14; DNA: TGTGCCATCAGTGAGTCGTCAGGGTCCTACGAGCAGTACTTC; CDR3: CAISESSGSYEQYF
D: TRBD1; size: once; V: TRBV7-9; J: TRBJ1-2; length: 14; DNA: TGTGCCAGCAGCAGGGACAGGGGGCACTATGGCTACACCTTC; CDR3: CASSRDRGHYGYTF
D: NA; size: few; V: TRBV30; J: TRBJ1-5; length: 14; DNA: TGTGCCTGGACAGGAGGACTTTCCAATCAGCCCCAGCATTTT; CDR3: CAWTGGLSNQPQHF
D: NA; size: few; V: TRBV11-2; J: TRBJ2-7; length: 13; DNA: TGTGCCAGCAGCTTCCGGGAGACCTACGAGCAGTACTTC; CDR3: CASSFRETYEQYF
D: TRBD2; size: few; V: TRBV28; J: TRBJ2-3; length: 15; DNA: TGTGCCAGCAGTTTAGGGACTAGCGGATCTGATACGCAGTATTTT; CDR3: CASSLGTSGSDTQYF
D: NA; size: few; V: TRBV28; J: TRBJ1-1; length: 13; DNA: TGTGCCAGCAGTTTATCGGTGAACACTGAAGCTTTCTTT; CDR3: CASSLSVNTEAFF
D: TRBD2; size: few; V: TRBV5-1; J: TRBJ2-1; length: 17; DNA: TGCGCCAGCAGCCCACTGTACGGGAGGGTCTCCTACAATGAGCAGTTCTTC; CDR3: CASSPLYGRVSYNEQFF